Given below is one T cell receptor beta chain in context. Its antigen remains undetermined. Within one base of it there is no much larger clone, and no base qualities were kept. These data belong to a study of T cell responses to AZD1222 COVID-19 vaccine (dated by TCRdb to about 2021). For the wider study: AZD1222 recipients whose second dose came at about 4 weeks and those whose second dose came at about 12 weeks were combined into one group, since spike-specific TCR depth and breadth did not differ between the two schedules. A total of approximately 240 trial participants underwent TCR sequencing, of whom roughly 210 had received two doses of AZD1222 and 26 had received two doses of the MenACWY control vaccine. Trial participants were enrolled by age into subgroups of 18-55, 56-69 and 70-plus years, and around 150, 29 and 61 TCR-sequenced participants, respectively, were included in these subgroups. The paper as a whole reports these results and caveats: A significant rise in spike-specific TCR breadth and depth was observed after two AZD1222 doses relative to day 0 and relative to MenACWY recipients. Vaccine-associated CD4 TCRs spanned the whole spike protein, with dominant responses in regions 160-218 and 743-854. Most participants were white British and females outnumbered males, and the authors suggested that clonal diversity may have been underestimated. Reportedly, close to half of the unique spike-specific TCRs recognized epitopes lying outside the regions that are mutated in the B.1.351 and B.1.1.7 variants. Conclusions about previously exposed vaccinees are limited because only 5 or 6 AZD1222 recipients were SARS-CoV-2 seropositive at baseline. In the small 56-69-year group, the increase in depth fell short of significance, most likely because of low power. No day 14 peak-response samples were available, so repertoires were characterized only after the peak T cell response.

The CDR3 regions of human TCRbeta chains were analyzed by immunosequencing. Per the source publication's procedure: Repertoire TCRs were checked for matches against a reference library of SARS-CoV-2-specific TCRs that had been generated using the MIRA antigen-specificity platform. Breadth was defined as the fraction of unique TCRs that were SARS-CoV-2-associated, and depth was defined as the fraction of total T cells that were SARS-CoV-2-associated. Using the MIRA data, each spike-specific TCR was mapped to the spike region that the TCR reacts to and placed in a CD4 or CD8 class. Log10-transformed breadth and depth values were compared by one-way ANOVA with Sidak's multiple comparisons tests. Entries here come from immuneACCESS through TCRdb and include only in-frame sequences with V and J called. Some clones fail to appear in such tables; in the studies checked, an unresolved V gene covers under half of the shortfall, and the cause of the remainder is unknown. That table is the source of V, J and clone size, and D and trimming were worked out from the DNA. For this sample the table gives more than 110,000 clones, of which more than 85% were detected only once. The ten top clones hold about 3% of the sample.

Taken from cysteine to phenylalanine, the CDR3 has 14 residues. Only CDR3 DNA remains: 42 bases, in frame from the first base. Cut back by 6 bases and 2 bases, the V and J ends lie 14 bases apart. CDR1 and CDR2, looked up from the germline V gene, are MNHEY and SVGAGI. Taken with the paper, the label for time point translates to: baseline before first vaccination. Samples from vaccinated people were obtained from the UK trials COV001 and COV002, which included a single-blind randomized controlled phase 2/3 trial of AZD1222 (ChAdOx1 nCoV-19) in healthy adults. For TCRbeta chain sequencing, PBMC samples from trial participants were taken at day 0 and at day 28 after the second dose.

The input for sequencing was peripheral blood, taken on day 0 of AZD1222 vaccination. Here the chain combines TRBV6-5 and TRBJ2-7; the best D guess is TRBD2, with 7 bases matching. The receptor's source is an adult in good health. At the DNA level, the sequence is TGTGCCAGCAGCGGTGGGGGGGCAGCCTACGAGCAGTACTTC. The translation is CASSGGGAAYEQYF.